Following are 31 T cell receptor beta chains from one sample sequenced in a study of T cells in localized non-small cell lung cancer. Some clones are missing from TCRdb's copy, which holds only in-frame ones; the method was immunoSEQ multiplex PCR. The data show around 26,000 clones, over 70% seen once. Specimen: peripheral blood, collected before any cancer treatment. The origin of the receptors is a man between 40 and 69 years old with stage III squamous cell lung carcinoma.

J is TRBJ2-1 and V is TRBV27; possible D gene TRBD1, 6 bases. V was pared by 5 bases and J by 6 bases, with 14 bases between. The CDR3 has 14 amino acids. Germline V gene sequence: CDR1 MNHEY, CDR2 SMNVEV (reference sequence). The chain's CDR3 is CASSMVDSINEQFF. The CDR3 bases are TGTGCCAGCAGTATGGTGGACAGTATCAATGAGCAGTTCTTC.

CDR3 loop: CASRGGRIANTGELFF. The CDR3 DNA follows: TGTGCCAGCAGGGGGGGTCGGATCGCGAACACCGGGGAGCTGTTTTTT. The chain is built from TRBV9 and TRBJ2-2; possible D gene TRBD2, 6 bases. V was cut by 5 bases and J by 0 bases, with 14 bases left in between. The germline CDR1 and CDR2 sequences are SGDLS and YYNGEE. There are 16 residues in the CDR3.

The rearrangement joins TRBV5-1 to TRBJ2-6, with TRBD2 identical over 10 bases. The germline V gene encodes CDR1 SGHRS and CDR2 YFSETQ. The V and J ends lost 1 base and 0 bases, in that order; junction bases with no gene match: 4. The CDR3 has 18 amino acids. The CDR3 sequence: CASSLHGLAASGANVLTF. CDR3 nucleotides: TGCGCCAGCAGCTTGCATGGACTAGCGGCCTCTGGGGCCAACGTCCTGACTTTC.

The genes are TRBV6-5 and TRBJ1-3, with D tentatively TRBD1 (6 bases). V was clipped by 4 bases and J by 3 bases, with 10 bases between them. The CDR3 is 14 amino acids. The germline V gene has CDR1 MNHEY and CDR2 SVGAGI. This CDR3 reads CASSSHRVGNTIYF. Written as DNA, the CDR3 is TGTGCCAGCAGTTCTCACAGGGTTGGAAACACCATATATTTT.

V usage is TRBV29-1 and J usage is TRBJ1-1, with D hard to call. CDR1 is SQVTM and CDR2 is ANQGSEA in the germline V gene. This CDR3 contains 11 residues. Trimming removed 8 bases at V and 1 base at J, with 8 bases between. CDR3 nucleotides: TGCAGCTACAACAAGAACACTGAAGCTTTCTTT. Translating it yields CSYNKNTEAFF.

The chain links TRBV5-1 to TRBJ1-2, with D unresolved. Trimming took 0 bases from V and 5 from J, leaving 14 bases between them. Germline-derived CDR1 and CDR2 are SGHRS and YFSETQ. The CDR3 consists of 15 residues. The DNA of the CDR3 is TGCGCCAGCAGCTTGGGGACGGCGGATGTTTATGGCTACACCTTC. This translates into CASSLGTADVYGYTF. Full variable domain (remainder filled in from reference TRBV5-1 and TRBJ1-2): KAGVTQTPRYLIKTRGQQVTLSCSPISGHRSVSWYQQTPGQGLQFLFEYFSETQRNKGNFPGRFSGRQFSNSRSEMNVSTLELGDSALYLCASSLGTADVYGYTFGSGTRLTVV.

The chain employs TRBV30 and TRBJ2-1; 7 bases match TRBD2. The CDR3 loop spans 13 amino acids. The J segment lost 2 bases and the V segment lost 5 bases, leaving 3 bases of the junction unmatched. Germline V gives CDR1 GTSNPN, CDR2 SVGIG (reference sequence). This CDR3 is CAWHSGAYNEQFF. CDR3 nucleotide sequence: TGTGCCTGGCACAGCGGGGCCTACAATGAGCAGTTCTTC.

V gene TRBV2 combines with J gene TRBJ2-1; TRBD1 matches 11 bases. The germline CDR1 and CDR2 sequences are SNHLY and FYNNEI. The length of the CDR3 is 15 residues. J lost 4 bases, V lost 5 bases, and 4 bases had no gene match. Written as DNA, the CDR3 is TGTGCCAGCAGTCTGGGACAGGGGGTGTACAATGAGCAGTTCTTC. Translating it yields CASSLGQGVYNEQFF.

The chain recombines TRBV19 with TRBJ2-1; 8 nucleotides align to TRBD2. This CDR3 has 17 amino acids. The V segment lost 0 bases and the J segment 3 bases; nucleotides outside the gene matches: 7. Germline loops: CDR1 LNHDA, CDR2 SQIVND (reference sequence). The DNA for the CDR3 is TGTGCCAGTAGTATAGATCGGGAGGGGAATATCTACAATGAGCAGTTCTTC. Translated, it gives CASSIDREGNIYNEQFF.

This clone has a handful of counts. The V and J genes are TRBV7-9 and TRBJ2-5, with TRBD2 as a possible D gene (5 bases). V was clipped by 3 bases and J by 5 bases, with 10 bases between them. Germline V gene data show CDR1 as SEHNR and CDR2 as FQNEAQ (reference sequence). This CDR3 is built from 13 residues. CDR3 bases: TGTGCCAGCAGCTTCACCCGGGATGAGACCCAGTACTTC. Its protein product is CASSFTRDETQYF.

A word on this clone: Other DNA variants within this sample encode the same CDR3. The chain couples TRBV15 to TRBJ2-2; D gene ambiguous. Germline V gene lookup returns CDR1 LNHNV and CDR2 YYDKDF (reference sequence). CDR3 size: 14 residues. Trimming removed 3 bases at V and 4 bases at J, with 9 bases between. CDR3 DNA sequence: TGTGCCACCAGCAGCTTAGGGCGCACCGGGGAGCTGTTTTTT. Translation: CATSSLGRTGELFF.

The chain has TRBV18 and TRBJ2-1; tentatively, D is TRBD1 or TRBD2 (5 bases each). The germline CDR1 and CDR2 sequences are KGHSH and LQKENI. V shed 2 bases and J shed 7 bases, with 9 bases lying between them. This CDR3 has 13 amino acids. The CDR3: CASSPTWGNEQFF. CDR3 nucleotides: TGTGCCAGCTCACCAACTTGGGGGAATGAGCAGTTCTTC.

The chain links TRBV30 to TRBJ1-2; 9 bases are a match to TRBD1. Trimming cost V 3 bases and J 3 bases; bases outside gene matches: 2. This CDR3 contains 13 residues. Germline lookup yields CDR1 GTSNPN and CDR2 SVGIG (reference sequence). DNA of the CDR3: TGTGCCTGGAGCCGGGACAGGGACTATGGCTACACCTTC. Its translation: CAWSRDRDYGYTF.

The chain uses TRBV14 and TRBJ2-1, with TRBD2 matching over 15 bases. Germline loops: CDR1 SGHDN, CDR2 FVKESK. CDR3 size: 20 residues. Trimming took 0 bases from V and 2 from J; bases not matched to a gene: 8. CDR3 DNA sequence: TGTGCCAGCAGCCAAGATGTGGGACTAGCGGGGGGTGGGGCCTACAATGAGCAGTTCTTC. This codes for CASSQDVGLAGGGAYNEQFF.

The chain carries TRBV5-6 and TRBJ2-5; D might be TRBD2 (5 bases). The CDR3 is made up of 17 amino acids. The V gene's germline CDR1 is SGHDT and CDR2 YYEEEE. V lost 4 bases and J lost 2, with 21 bases in between. The CDR3 nucleotides read TGTGCCAGCAGCCCTCGTTTTCCGGGGTTCCTACAAGAGACCCAGTACTTC. This translates into CASSPRFPGFLQETQYF. Full variable domain (rest looked up from reference TRBV5-6 and TRBJ2-5): DAGVTQSPTHLIKTRGQQVTLRCSPKSGHDTVSWYQQALGQGPQFIFQYYEEEERQRGNFPDRFSGHQFPNYSSELNVNALLLGDSALYLCASSPRFPGFLQETQYFGPGTRLLVL.

CDR3 coding DNA: TGTGCCTGGAGTGTACTTGCTCCGGGAAACACCATATATTTT. The encoded protein is CAWSVLAPGNTIYF. The genes are TRBV30 and TRBJ1-3; D is uncertain. The CDR3 runs 14 residues. Between the trimmed V and J ends, which lost 0 bases and 4 bases, there was a span of 10 bases. From germline, CDR1 is GTSNPN and CDR2 SVGIG (reference sequence).

The chain uses TRBV27 and TRBJ2-2; TRBD2 agrees at 9 bases. The CDR3 loop spans 18 amino acids. Germline loops: CDR1 MNHEY, CDR2 SMNVEV (reference sequence). V dropped 6 bases and J dropped 4; count of bases not matched to a gene: 15. CDR3 residues: CASRPLAREGPGTGELFF. The CDR3 DNA reads TGTGCCAGCAGGCCGTTAGCGCGGGAGGGCCCAGGCACCGGGGAGCTGTTTTTT.

The V gene is TRBV6-5, the J gene TRBJ2-6; 7 bases are shared with TRBD2. The CDR3 length is 15 residues. The V and J ends lost 6 bases and 0 bases, in that order; junction bases with no gene match: 2. Looked up from germline, CDR1 is MNHEY and CDR2 is SVGAGI. The CDR3 DNA reads TGTGCCAGCAGAGCGGGACTCTCTGGGGCCAACGTCCTGACTTTC. Translating gives CASRAGLSGANVLTF.

V usage is TRBV6-5 and J usage is TRBJ1-1; D remains unclear. Germline CDR1 reads MNHEY; CDR2 reads SVGAGI. The CDR3 is made up of 15 amino acids. Trimming took 0 bases from V and 5 from J, leaving 13 bases between them. CDR3 bases: TGTGCCAGCAGTTACTCGGCCGCCGGGAGGACTGAAGCTTTCTTT. Translated: CASSYSAAGRTEAFF.

This clone was detected only a few times. The chain combines TRBV9 with TRBJ2-5, with D perhaps matching TRBD2 (6 bases). Per the germline V gene, CDR1 is SGDLS and CDR2 is YYNGEE. CDR3 length equals 15 residues. The germline V and J ends were trimmed by 0 bases and 12 bases, with 21 bases remaining between them. The CDR3, as DNA: TGTGCCAGCAGCGTAGACCTTGGAGGGAAAGGTTTCAAGTACTTC. Translation: CASSVDLGGKGFKYF.

V gene TRBV21-1 combines with J gene TRBJ2-7; the D call of TRBD1 is as the table states it, not checked on the DNA. TRBV21-1 is assigned pseudogene status. The CDR3 extends over 15 amino acids. In DNA, the CDR3 is TGTGCCATCAGTTCCGGTTGGGACACCTCCTACGAGCAGTACGTC. This encodes CAISSGWDTSYEQYV.

The chain couples TRBV19 to TRBJ1-5; D might be TRBD1 (5 bases). V gave up 3 bases and J gave up 7 bases, with 19 bases separating them. CDR1 and CDR2 (germline): LNHDA, SQIVND (reference sequence). The CDR3 sequence is 16 residues long. The CDR3 DNA reads as TGTGCCAGTAGTATGGCCCCCCAGGGAAAAGGACAGCCCCAGCATTTT. Protein: CASSMAPQGKGQPQHF. The full variable domain, its missing parts supplied by reference TRBV19 and TRBJ1-5, is DGGITQSPKYLFRKEGQNVTLSCEQNLNHDAMYWYRQDPGQGLRLIYYSQIVNDFQKGDIAEGYSVSREKKESFPLTVTSAQKNPTAFYLCASSMAPQGKGQPQHFGDGTRLSIL.

V usage is TRBV18 and J usage is TRBJ2-1, with 12 bases identical to TRBD2. V lost 3 bases to trimming and J lost 6 bases; unmatched junction nucleotides: 3. Germline V gene lookup returns CDR1 KGHSH and CDR2 LQKENI. The CDR3 length is 15 residues. The CDR3 nucleotides are TGTGCCAGCTCACCGACTAGCGGGGGAGCCAATGAGCAGTTCTTC. Translated, it gives CASSPTSGGANEQFF.

The chain is built from TRBV19 and TRBJ1-4, with 7 nucleotides matching TRBD1. The CDR3 spans 16 residues. V was pared by 6 bases and J by 6 bases, with 13 bases of the junction left unmatched. The germline V gene encodes CDR1 LNHDA and CDR2 SQIVND (reference sequence). This CDR3 reads CASRNLRDSIYEKLFF. The DNA of the CDR3 is TGTGCCAGTAGAAATTTGCGGGACAGCATATATGAAAAACTGTTTTTT.

The DNA for the CDR3 is TGTGCCAGTAGTATGGGACTTTCCCGCAATCAGCCCCAGCATTTT. Translating it yields CASSMGLSRNQPQHF. V is TRBV19 and J is TRBJ1-5, with D possibly TRBD1 on 5 matching bases. Per germline, CDR1 LNHDA and CDR2 SQIVND (reference sequence). The CDR3 totals 15 residues. The V and J ends lost 3 bases and 2 bases respectively, with 11 bases between them.

This clone was seen a single time. This chain joins TRBV5-4 and TRBJ1-1, with a possible D match to TRBD1 (6 bases). Trimming left V 3 bases short and J 8 bases short, with 14 bases between. The CDR3 is made up of 13 amino acids. From germline, CDR1 is SGHNT and CDR2 YYREEE (reference sequence). The CDR3 bases are TGTGCCAGCAGCTCCGACACAGGGCGAGAAGCTTTCTTT. Translation gives CASSSDTGREAFF.

The chain links TRBV25-1 to TRBJ2-3; D unclear. CDR1 is MGHDK, CDR2 SYGVNS, per germline. This CDR3 has 13 residues. Trimming removed 4 bases at V and 3 bases at J, with 8 bases between. CDR3 sequence reads: CASSAPLTDTQYF. In DNA form, the CDR3 reads TGTGCCAGCAGTGCCCCGCTGACAGATACGCAGTATTTT.

This clone occurred once. The chain is built from TRBV5-4 and TRBJ1-4; perhaps TRBD1 as D (6 bases). The germline V gene encodes CDR1 SGHNT and CDR2 YYREEE (reference sequence). Trimming shortened V by 1 base and J by 1 base, and 14 bases separated the two germline ends. This CDR3 is built from 17 residues. The CDR3 bases are TGTGCCAGCAGCTTGCGAATCGGGGGCTTAACTAATGAAAAACTGTTTTTT. Translated, it gives CASSLRIGGLTNEKLFF.

The J gene is TRBJ1-2, the V gene TRBV6-1; D unclear. CDR1 and CDR2 (germline): MNHNS, SASEGT. The CDR3 is 12 amino acids. Trimming pared 7 bases from V and 4 bases from J, leaving 10 bases between. The CDR3, as DNA: TGTGCCAGCACGGATAGCGGCTATGGCTACACCTTC. Protein: CASTDSGYGYTF.

The chain recombines TRBV6-1 with TRBJ2-7; a possible D gene is TRBD2 (5 bases). The germline V and J ends were trimmed by 5 bases and 2 bases, with 16 bases remaining between them. From germline, CDR1 is MNHNS and CDR2 SASEGT. The length of the CDR3 is 15 residues. CDR3 in DNA: TGTGCCAGCAGTATCGATCCCGACGGGACCTACGAGCAGTACTTC. Residues: CASSIDPDGTYEQYF.

The chain employs TRBV6-6 and TRBJ1-5, with a tentative D call TRBD1 (5 bases). Looked up from germline, CDR1 is MNHNY and CDR2 is SVGAGI (reference sequence). The ends were cut back, 7 bases at V and 3 bases at J, with 19 bases in the middle. CDR3 size: 16 residues. Written as DNA, the CDR3 is TGTGCCAGCACCCCTCTCGGTGCGGGGCTCAATCAGCCCCAGCATTTT. It is translated as CASTPLGAGLNQPQHF.